The source of this T cell receptor (beta chain) is a study of cytomegalovirus exposure and HLA in healthy donors (dated by TCRdb to between 2016 and 2019). Regarding the research as a whole: According to an earlier analysis of 450 to 650 of the donors, about 180 million T cells yielded some 120 million unique TCR beta sequences and around 280 Gb of sequence data. An early release covering over 500 HLA-typed donors comprised 250 to 350 gigabases of sequencing data and tens of millions of unique TCR sequences. Of the 350 to 450 genotyped donors, 75% to 85% were placed in the genetic ancestry cluster associated with self-reported Caucasian donors. The study aimed to test whether cataloging public T cell receptors could reveal signatures of past pathogen exposure. The study profiled the T cell repertoires of under 850 subjects by immunosequencing and related them to cytomegalovirus serostatus. Besides the first cohort of 550 to 750 subjects, a separate validation cohort made up of over 95 different subjects was used. High-throughput TCR immunosequencing, statistical association of individual TCRs with disease status, and machine learning were combined to predict cytomegalovirus infection status. To study patterns of TCR occurrence, a later analysis re-analyzed previously published TCR beta repertoires from more than 550 donors and added high-resolution HLA genotyping. Rather than drawing on any new phenotypic data, the later analysis identified candidate immune exposures from TCR beta sequences and the way those sequences occurred across donors. An earlier analysis of fewer than 750 of the donors used high-throughput TCR beta sequencing to judge whether each TCR beta V gene segment behaved as functional or pseudogenic. Donor age, sex, ethnicity and CMV serostatus were compiled alongside the repertoire data. A later genetic analysis took genome-wide SNP genotypes for about 55% of the roughly 670 donors and used that subset as a discovery cohort. Every repertoire in the discovery cohort had been generated on one and the same sequencing platform. HLA typing included class I and class II loci at four-digit resolution. Typing coverage differed by locus: A, B, C, DRB1 and DQB1 were typed in roughly 629-630 donors, DQA1 in about 550, DPA1 in some 600, and DPB1 in just under 490. Roughly five DR-DQ haplotypes were handled as single units for association and clustering because linkage in the cohort was strong. Across under 500 genotyped donors of the cohort, an average of approximately 240,000 unique TCR beta nucleotide sequences per donor were sequenced, and roughly 20% of those sequences were non-productive.

Points on this clone: Which antigen it targets is not known. One base away there is no much larger clone; base qualities are not given.

The germline V gene (reference sequence) gives CDR1 as LNHNV and CDR2 as YYDKDF. Trimmed from V: 4 bases; trimmed from J: 4 bases; junction bases lacking a gene match: 16. The CDR3 numbers 19 residues from cysteine through phenylalanine. Just CDR3 DNA is preserved here, 57 bases in frame from base 1. Receptor libraries were prepared by the immunoSEQ multiplex PCR assay. The multiplex PCR relied on a mix of 60 forward primers for TCR Vbeta segments and 13 reverse primers for TCR Jbeta segments. Amplification of the CDR3 region of rearranged TCR beta genes was performed with a multiplex PCR assay on genomic DNA. The Illumina HiSeq System was used to sequence the amplified TCR beta libraries as 87-base-pair reads. In the source study's methods: A later analysis tallied tens of millions of unique TCR beta chains across the 666 repertoires, and about 10 million of those chains were shared by two or more donors. A nearest-neighbor algorithm error-corrected the raw reads and collapsed the reads into unique sequences, merging closely related sequences to remove PCR and sequencing errors. To assign V, D and J gene segments, CDR3 sequences were aligned to IMGT reference sequences. For a sequence to be retained, a match of at least six nucleotides was required to both a V gene segment and a J gene segment. Rearrangements were called productive when the CDR3 lacked stop codons and stayed in frame with V and J; all others were non-productive. Following IMGT convention, CDR3 was defined as the stretch from the second conserved V-encoded cysteine up to the conserved J-encoded phenylalanine. The earlier analysis of more than 450 of the donors excluded sequences that lacked an unambiguous match to a single V gene segment. In an earlier analysis of around 600 of the donors, V segments were called functional above 56.7% productive rearrangements and were called segregating when the between-donor standard deviation exceeded 5%. To diagnose cytomegalovirus status from the catalog of TCR beta chain sequences, a statistical classification framework was built. In a later analysis, TCR nucleotide sequences were compared against IMGT/GENE-DB human TR gene sequences so that V and J genes could be assigned. In a later analysis, CDR3 sequences and most-parsimonious VDJ recombination scenarios were assigned using the TCRdist pipeline. In a later analysis, each TCR beta chain was defined by its CDR3 amino acid sequence together with its V-gene family, and reads lacking a unique V-gene family were excluded. As a way to deal with suspected cross-contamination and a sequencing artifact, a later analysis dropped hundreds of nucleotide sequences that were highly shared and had low generation probability. A later analysis calculated a clonal expansion index for each public chain from normalized within-repertoire ranks of inferred template counts. A later analysis computed generation probabilities with a VDJ recombination model fitted to out-of-frame rearrangements, and checked the results against IGoR. In a later analysis, TCR-TCR, TCR-HLA and TCR-CMV co-occurrence was scored with hypergeometric tests, and a repertoire-size bias correction was applied to TCR pairs. To estimate false discovery rates, a later analysis permuted the HLA or CMV assignments 20 times. A later analysis grouped co-occurring TCRs with DBSCAN, adding TCRdist sequence similarity when clustering within HLA-allele-positive subsets. Co-occurrence clustering excluded repertoires with fewer than 30,000 or more than 120,000 public chains, plus five with anomalous nucleotide sharing. TCRdb took over this immuneACCESS table, retaining in-frame rearrangements with V and J assigned. Such tables are incomplete; in checked studies, under half of the missing clones stem from an unresolved V gene, and the remainder is unexplained. Clonal size and the V and J genes are those of that table, whereas D and trimming came from the DNA. This sample comprises 120,000 to 150,000 clones, roughly 76% of them detected only once. Roughly 4% of the sample is taken by the ten largest.

Broad study findings and their caveats: Compared with the roughly 700-donor mean, donors in an Asian-associated ancestry cluster had fewer N-insertions in productive TCRs, according to a later genetic analysis. In the study, about 150 TCR beta chains were listed as associated with cytomegalovirus. In a later analysis, TCR association rates were found to vary across HLA loci, with the most associated TCRs seen for DRB1 alleles and the fewest for HLA-C alleles. Most CMV-associated TCR beta chains appeared to be HLA-restricted in a later analysis, and the HLA associations seemed to be driven largely by CMV exposure. Immune exposure information for the cohort was limited to CMV serostatus. When HLA alleles, especially DR and DQ, strongly co-occurred, TCR associations were difficult to assign to individual alleles. According to a later analysis, parvovirus B19, influenza, CMV and Epstein-Barr virus appeared linked to several top co-occurrence clusters. In a later analysis, HLA-associated TCR beta chains were found to be more clonally expanded and to have lower generation probabilities than equally common non-associated chains. The cohort was sequenced for TCR beta chains only, and without alpha or paired-chain data the features that could be detected were limited. In a later analysis, more than 15,000 TCR beta sequences were associated with specific HLA alleles at a false discovery rate of 0.05. Correlated functional status among segregating V segments might reflect linkage disequilibrium, but an unknown experimental factor could not be ruled out. Because HLA typing was missing for some donors at each locus, association tests included only the typed subset. Most TCR sequences were seen in very few donors, while some public TCRs were found in many individuals. In vitro tests confirmed that a few of the cytomegalovirus-associated TCR beta chains recognize cytomegalovirus antigens. Sequencing depth was assumed to be roughly uniform across donors in the presence/absence analyses, though that assumption may not hold. In both the original and validation cohorts, the classifier was reported to diagnose cytomegalovirus status with high specificity and sensitivity. The authors suggested that the approach could potentially be extended to other disease states and immunological phenotypes. The earlier analysis of approximately 540 of the donors excluded seventeen rarely observed V segments, including chromosome 9 orphons, because counts were too low. A cluster of highly shared sequence variants was judged likely to represent a technical artifact of the sequencing pipeline. Some IMGT-functional V segments, including TRBV6-2 and TRBV6-3, could not be distinguished by the 87-base-pair reads and were therefore excluded. A further reported finding was that TCR beta sequences accurately predicted the HLA-A and HLA-B alleles for most subjects in the first cohort. A later genetic analysis associated a missense DCLRE1C variant with V-gene and J-gene trimming of TCR beta chains, and an independent cohort replicated the association. Broadly in line with IMGT annotations, most TCR beta V segments showed up in productive rearrangements about 90% or about 30% of the time in an earlier analysis of around 550 of the donors.

The cohort consisted of hundreds of healthy bone marrow donors. All cohort members were sampled while nominally healthy, although unrecorded immune exposures were likely present. The donor tested CMV seronegative, placing the donor among the approximately 400 seronegative members of the cohort. A peripheral blood sample was provided by each donor, and peripheral blood mononuclear cells were used for TCR beta sequencing. Genomic DNA extraction from the blood cell samples was performed with the Qiagen DNeasy Blood Extraction Kit. This clonotype was sampled from a man aged 18 to 35 in good health and CMV-seronegative. Sequencing input: PBMCs. The chain links TRBV15 with TRBJ1-4, with 9 central nucleotides matching TRBD1. The CDR3 is CATSKRIGTGKLGNEKLFF. The nucleotide sequence reads TGTGCCACCAGCAAGAGGATCGGGACAGGGAAGTTGGGTAATGAAAAACTGTTTTTT.